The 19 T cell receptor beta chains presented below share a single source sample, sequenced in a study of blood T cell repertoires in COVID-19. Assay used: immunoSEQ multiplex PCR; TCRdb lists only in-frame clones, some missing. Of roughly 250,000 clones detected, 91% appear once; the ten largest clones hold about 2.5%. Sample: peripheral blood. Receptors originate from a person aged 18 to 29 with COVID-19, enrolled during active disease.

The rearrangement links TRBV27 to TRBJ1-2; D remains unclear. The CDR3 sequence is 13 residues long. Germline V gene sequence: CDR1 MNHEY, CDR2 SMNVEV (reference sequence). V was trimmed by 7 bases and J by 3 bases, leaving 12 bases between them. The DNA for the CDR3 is TGTGCCAGCACCTCGCGGGGATACTATGGCTACACCTTC. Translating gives CASTSRGYYGYTF.

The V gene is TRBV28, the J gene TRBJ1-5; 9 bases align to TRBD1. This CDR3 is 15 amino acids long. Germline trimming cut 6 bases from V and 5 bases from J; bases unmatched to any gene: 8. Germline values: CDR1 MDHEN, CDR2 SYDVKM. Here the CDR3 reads CASSSGTGNYQPQHF. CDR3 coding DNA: TGTGCCAGCAGCTCCGGGACAGGGAACTATCAGCCCCAGCATTTT.

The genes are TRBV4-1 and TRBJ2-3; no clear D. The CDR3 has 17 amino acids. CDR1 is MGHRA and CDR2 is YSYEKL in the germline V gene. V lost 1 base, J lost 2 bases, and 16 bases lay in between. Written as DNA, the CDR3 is TGCGCCAGCAGCCAAGTCCCCCCTACCCCCTCCACAGATACGCAGTATTTT. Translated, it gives CASSQVPPTPSTDTQYF.

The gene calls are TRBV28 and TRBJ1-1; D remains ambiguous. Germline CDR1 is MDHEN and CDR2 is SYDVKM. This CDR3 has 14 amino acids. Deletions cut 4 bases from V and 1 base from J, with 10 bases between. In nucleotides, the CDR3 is TGTGCCAGCAGTTACGGCGGATCGAACACTGAAGCTTTCTTT. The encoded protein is CASSYGGSNTEAFF.

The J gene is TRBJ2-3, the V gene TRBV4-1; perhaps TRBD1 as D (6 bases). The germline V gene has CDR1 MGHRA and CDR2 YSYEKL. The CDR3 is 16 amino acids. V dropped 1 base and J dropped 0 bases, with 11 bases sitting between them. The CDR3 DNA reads TGCGCCAGCAGCCAAGTAGCCGGGACAAGCACAGATACGCAGTATTTT. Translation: CASSQVAGTSTDTQYF.

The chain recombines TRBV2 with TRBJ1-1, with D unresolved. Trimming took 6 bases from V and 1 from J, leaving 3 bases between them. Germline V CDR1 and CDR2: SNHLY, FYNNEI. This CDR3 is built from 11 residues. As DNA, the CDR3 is TGTGCCAGCAGCAGGAACACTGAAGCTTTCTTT. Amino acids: CASSRNTEAFF.

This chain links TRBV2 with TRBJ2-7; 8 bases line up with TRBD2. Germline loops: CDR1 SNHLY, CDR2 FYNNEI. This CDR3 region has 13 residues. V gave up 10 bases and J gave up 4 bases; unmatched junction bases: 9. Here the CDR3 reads CATSTGRVYEQYF. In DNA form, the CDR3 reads TGTGCCACCTCGACCGGGAGGGTGTACGAGCAGTACTTC.

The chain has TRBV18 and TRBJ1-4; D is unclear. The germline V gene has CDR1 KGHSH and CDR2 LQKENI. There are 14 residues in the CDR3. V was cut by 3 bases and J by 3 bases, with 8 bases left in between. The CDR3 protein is CASSPRDSNEKLFF. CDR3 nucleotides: TGTGCCAGCTCACCTCGAGATTCTAATGAAAAACTGTTTTTT.

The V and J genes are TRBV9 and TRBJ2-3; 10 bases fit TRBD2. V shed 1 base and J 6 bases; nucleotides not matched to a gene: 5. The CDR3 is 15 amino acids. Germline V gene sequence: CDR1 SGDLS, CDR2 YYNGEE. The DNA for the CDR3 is TGTGCCAGCAGCGTAACCAGCGGGAGGGGGGATACGCAGTATTTT. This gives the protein CASSVTSGRGDTQYF.

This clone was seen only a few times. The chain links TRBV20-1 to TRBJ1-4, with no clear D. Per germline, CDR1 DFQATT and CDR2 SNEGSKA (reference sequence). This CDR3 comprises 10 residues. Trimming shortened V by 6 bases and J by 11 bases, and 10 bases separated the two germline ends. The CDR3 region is CSATEGKLFF. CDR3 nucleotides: TGCAGTGCCACCGAGGGTAAACTGTTTTTT.

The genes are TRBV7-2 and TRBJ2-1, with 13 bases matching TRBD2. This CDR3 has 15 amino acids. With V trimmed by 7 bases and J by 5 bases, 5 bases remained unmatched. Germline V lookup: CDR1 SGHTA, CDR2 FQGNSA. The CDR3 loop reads CASTLGTSGNNEQFF. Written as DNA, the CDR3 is TGTGCCAGCACCCTAGGGACTAGCGGGAACAATGAGCAGTTCTTC.

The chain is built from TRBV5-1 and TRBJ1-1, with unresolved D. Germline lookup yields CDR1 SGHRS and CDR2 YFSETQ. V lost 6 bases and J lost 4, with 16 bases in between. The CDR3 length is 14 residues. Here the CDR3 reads CASTLEEVPTEAFF. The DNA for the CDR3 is TGCGCCAGCACCCTGGAAGAGGTGCCCACTGAAGCTTTCTTT.

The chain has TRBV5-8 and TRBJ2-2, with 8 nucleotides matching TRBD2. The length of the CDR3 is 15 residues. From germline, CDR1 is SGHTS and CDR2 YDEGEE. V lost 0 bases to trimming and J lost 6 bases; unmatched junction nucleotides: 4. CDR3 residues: CASSLGAGVAGELFF. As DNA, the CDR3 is TGTGCCAGCAGCTTGGGAGCGGGAGTCGCCGGGGAGCTGTTTTTT.

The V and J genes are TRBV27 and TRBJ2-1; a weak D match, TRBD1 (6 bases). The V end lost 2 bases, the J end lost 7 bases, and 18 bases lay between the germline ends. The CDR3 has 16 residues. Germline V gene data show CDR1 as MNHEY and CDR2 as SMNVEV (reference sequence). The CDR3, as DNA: TGTGCCAGCAGTTTAAGTGGGCTCAGGGGCCGTAATGAGCAGTTCTTC. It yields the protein CASSLSGLRGRNEQFF.

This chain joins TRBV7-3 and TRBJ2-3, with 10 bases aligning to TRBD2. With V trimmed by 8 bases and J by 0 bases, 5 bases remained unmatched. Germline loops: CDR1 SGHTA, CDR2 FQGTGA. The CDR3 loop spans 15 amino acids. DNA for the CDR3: TGTGCCAGCCCCGGACTAGCGGTAAGCACAGATACGCAGTATTTT. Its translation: CASPGLAVSTDTQYF.

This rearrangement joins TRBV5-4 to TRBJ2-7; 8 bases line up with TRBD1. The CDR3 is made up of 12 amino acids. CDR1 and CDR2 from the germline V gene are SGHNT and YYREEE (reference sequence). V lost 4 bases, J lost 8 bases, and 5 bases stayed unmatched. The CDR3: CASSMDRVQQYF. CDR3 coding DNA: TGTGCCAGCAGCATGGACAGGGTTCAGCAGTACTTC.

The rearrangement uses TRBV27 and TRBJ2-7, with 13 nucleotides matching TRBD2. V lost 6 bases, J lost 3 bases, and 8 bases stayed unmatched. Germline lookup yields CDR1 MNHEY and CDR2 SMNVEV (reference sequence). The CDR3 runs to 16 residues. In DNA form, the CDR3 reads TGTGCCAGCAGACCTTCACTAGCGGGAGGGCTCTACGAGCAGTACTTC. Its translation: CASRPSLAGGLYEQYF.

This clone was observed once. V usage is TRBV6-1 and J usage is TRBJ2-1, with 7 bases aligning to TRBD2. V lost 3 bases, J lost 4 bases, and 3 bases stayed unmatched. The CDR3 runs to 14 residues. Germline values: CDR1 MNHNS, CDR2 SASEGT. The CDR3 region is CASSDLLAYNEQFF. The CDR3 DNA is TGTGCCAGCAGTGACCTACTAGCGTACAATGAGCAGTTCTTC.

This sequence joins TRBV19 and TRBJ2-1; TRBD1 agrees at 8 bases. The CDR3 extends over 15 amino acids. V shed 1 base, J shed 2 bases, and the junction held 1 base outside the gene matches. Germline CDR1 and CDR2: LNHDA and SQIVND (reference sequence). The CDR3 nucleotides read TGTGCCAGTAGTATAGCAGGGGGCCCCTACAATGAGCAGTTCTTC. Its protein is CASSIAGGPYNEQFF.